Listed here are 25 T cell receptor beta chains from one sample, sequenced in a study of blood T cell repertoires in COVID-19. Here immunoSEQ multiplex PCR was the method, and the copy in TCRdb shows in-frame clones only, minus some. The sample lists tens of thousands of clones; 90% were seen once. Material for sequencing was peripheral blood. Source of these receptors: a man between 18 and 29 years old with COVID-19, enrolled during active disease.

The V gene is TRBV5-1, the J gene TRBJ1-6; 8 bases align to TRBD1. Germline CDR1 SGHRS, CDR2 YFSETQ. The junction had 8 bases not matched to a gene; V was cut back by 4 bases and J by 8 bases. This CDR3 contains 15 residues. CDR3 sequence (DNA): TGCGCCAGCAGCATAGGGACAGGCAGCCATTCACCCCTCCACTTT. It specifies CASSIGTGSHSPLHF. Full variable domain (missing parts from reference TRBV5-1 and TRBJ1-6): KAGVTQTPRYLIKTRGQQVTLSCSPISGHRSVSWYQQTPGQGLQFLFEYFSETQRNKGNFPGRFSGRQFSNSRSEMNVSTLELGDSALYLCASSIGTGSHSPLHFGNGTRLTVT.

The chain combines TRBV4-2 with TRBJ2-2; a possible D gene is TRBD1 (5 bases). Germline CDR1 LGHNA, CDR2 YNFKEQ. The V end lost 0 bases, the J end lost 1 base, and 9 bases lay between the germline ends. The CDR3 loop spans 16 amino acids. The CDR3 region is CASSQDRRGNTGELFF. The CDR3 DNA is TGTGCCAGCAGCCAAGATAGAAGGGGGAACACCGGGGAGCTGTTTTTT.

This chain uses TRBV7-2 with TRBJ2-7; 8 nucleotides align to TRBD2. The CDR3 is made up of 15 amino acids. J was trimmed by 3 bases and V by 2 bases; bases with no gene match: 6. Germline CDR1 and CDR2: SGHTA and FQGNSA. As DNA, the CDR3 is TGTGCCAGCAGCTTAAGGGTAGCGGGAAGCTACGAGCAGTACTTC. Residues: CASSLRVAGSYEQYF.

This clone was detected once. The rearrangement uses TRBV7-2 and TRBJ1-1; the match to TRBD1 covers 8 bases. CDR3 size: 13 residues. V was pared by 5 bases and J by 8 bases, with 7 bases of the junction left unmatched. Germline assignment: CDR1 SGHTA and CDR2 FQGNSA. CDR3: CASSPRTGKEAFF. In DNA form, the CDR3 reads TGTGCCAGCAGCCCCAGGACAGGGAAAGAAGCTTTCTTT.

With regard to this clone: Other DNA variants within this sample encode the same CDR3. The chain couples TRBV4-3 to TRBJ1-2; D is perhaps TRBD1 (5 bases). V was cut by 4 bases and J by 3 bases, with 12 bases left in between. Germline CDR1 and CDR2: LGHNA and YSLEER. CDR3 length: 14 amino acids. The CDR3 loop reads CASSPTGGDYGYTF. The CDR3 DNA sequence: TGCGCCAGCAGCCCGACGGGGGGTGACTATGGCTACACCTTC.

The chain combines TRBV28 with TRBJ2-1; TRBD2 aligns across 13 bases. CDR3 length: 15 amino acids. From germline, CDR1 is MDHEN and CDR2 SYDVKM. With 2 bases clipped from V and 9 bases from J, the junction kept 4 bases outside the gene matches. The CDR3 protein is CASSLGLAGDREQFF. The CDR3 region has the DNA TGTGCCAGCAGTTTAGGACTAGCGGGAGATCGTGAGCAGTTCTTC.

The rearrangement joins TRBV13 to TRBJ1-3; no reliable D call. The germline CDR1 and CDR2 sequences are PRHDT and FYEKMQ (reference sequence). CDR3 size: 13 residues. V was trimmed by 0 bases and J by 6 bases, leaving 6 bases between them. CDR3 loop: CASSLGRENTIYF. In DNA form, the CDR3 reads TGTGCCAGCAGCTTAGGCCGGGAAAACACCATATATTTT.

The V and J genes are TRBV5-5 and TRBJ2-2; maybe TRBD2 (5 bases). There are 14 residues in the CDR3. Trimming pared 0 bases from V and 3 bases from J, leaving 6 bases between. Germline CDR1 is SGHKS and CDR2 is YYEKEE (reference sequence). In DNA, the CDR3 is TGTGCCAGCAGCTTGGGGGGAGACACCGGGGAGCTGTTTTTT. This gives the protein CASSLGGDTGELFF.

The chain has TRBV9 and TRBJ2-3, with 8 bases lining up with TRBD2. CDR1 and CDR2 from the germline V gene are SGDLS and YYNGEE. The CDR3 sequence is 16 residues long. The trim removed 0 bases at V and 2 bases at J, leaving 5 bases unmatched. The CDR3 nucleotides are TGTGCCAGCAGCGTAGAGACGGGAGGGCTCACAGATACGCAGTATTTT. This codes for CASSVETGGLTDTQYF.

The chain is built from TRBV28 and TRBJ1-2, with D possibly TRBD1 on 5 matching bases. Deletions cut 2 bases from V and 4 bases from J, with 26 bases between. The CDR3 extends over 19 amino acids. Germline CDR1 is MDHEN and CDR2 is SYDVKM. The CDR3 region is CASSLGGGRKVEGFYGYTF. In nucleotides, the CDR3 is TGTGCCAGCAGTTTAGGGGGAGGACGAAAGGTTGAGGGATTCTATGGCTACACCTTC.

This chain connects TRBV13 to TRBJ2-1; 7 bases fit TRBD1. V lost 6 bases to trimming and J lost 3 bases; unmatched junction nucleotides: 5. The CDR3 covers 14 residues. In germline, CDR1 is PRHDT, CDR2 FYEKMQ (reference sequence). In DNA, the CDR3 is TGTGCCAGCAGTAAGGGGGCCAACTACAATGAGCAGTTCTTC. Its protein product is CASSKGANYNEQFF.

This clone was seen a handful of times. The V and J genes are TRBV6-5 and TRBJ2-1; D is perhaps TRBD1 (5 bases). V was shortened by 5 bases and J by 7 bases, with 12 bases between the two germline ends. CDR1 MNHEY and CDR2 SVGAGI come from the germline V gene. This CDR3 is built from 13 residues. The CDR3 reads CASSTPQGNEQFF. Written as DNA, the CDR3 is TGTGCCAGCAGTACGCCCCAGGGAAATGAGCAGTTCTTC.

This chain connects TRBV27 to TRBJ1-4; D is ambiguous. CDR1 and CDR2 from the germline V gene are MNHEY and SMNVEV (reference sequence). V gave up 3 bases and J gave up 6 bases, with 11 bases separating them. CDR3 length equals 14 residues. The CDR3 region is CASSLYREDEKLFF. The CDR3 DNA sequence: TGTGCCAGCAGTTTGTATAGGGAGGATGAAAAACTGTTTTTT.

The rearrangement links TRBV7-2 to TRBJ2-2, with 7 bases that match TRBD1. J lost 7 bases, V lost 4 bases, and 15 bases had no gene match. This CDR3 is 17 amino acids long. Looked up from germline, CDR1 is SGHTA and CDR2 is FQGNSA. The DNA of the CDR3 is TGTGCCAGCAGCTACGAAGGGTTCAGGGGGATGAGCGGGGAGCTGTTTTTT. Its translation is CASSYEGFRGMSGELFF.

This chain links TRBV6-5 with TRBJ2-7, with TRBD1 matching 11 bases. CDR3 length equals 14 residues. Germline V gene data show CDR1 as MNHEY and CDR2 as SVGAGI. V lost 6 bases to trimming and J lost 3 bases; unmatched junction nucleotides: 4. The DNA of the CDR3 is TGTGCCAGCAGGCCCGGGACAGGGGGCTACGAGCAGTACTTC. Translated, it gives CASRPGTGGYEQYF.

V usage is TRBV6-5 and J usage is TRBJ1-1; 8 positions match TRBD1. J gave up 7 bases and V 5 bases, and 3 bases lay outside the gene matches. The CDR3 runs to 12 residues. Germline lookup yields CDR1 MNHEY and CDR2 SVGAGI. The CDR3 reads CASSTGQGEAFF. CDR3 sequence (DNA): TGTGCCAGCAGTACAGGACAGGGTGAAGCTTTCTTT.

This chain connects TRBV12-3 or TRBV12-4 to TRBJ2-1; TRBD1 might be the D (5 bases). The CDR3 has 13 amino acids. Trimming stripped 3 bases from V and 8 bases from J, with 11 bases between. CDR3 DNA: TGTGCCAGCAGTTTGTGGGCAGGGCATGAGCAGTTCTTC. Translating gives CASSLWAGHEQFF.

The V gene is TRBV27, the J gene TRBJ1-2; TRBD1 agrees at 9 bases. Trimming removed 3 bases from V and 8 bases from J; junction bases left unmatched: 10. This CDR3 has 15 residues. The germline V gene encodes CDR1 MNHEY and CDR2 SMNVEV (reference sequence). The CDR3 DNA follows: TGTGCCAGCAGTTTGGGGTTCGGACAGGGGAACGGCTACACCTTC. Protein: CASSLGFGQGNGYTF.

This chain connects TRBV11-2 to TRBJ2-5, with a weak D call TRBD2 (6 bases). Trimming left V 5 bases short and J 5 bases short, with 18 bases between. CDR1 is SGHAT and CDR2 is FQNNGV in the germline V gene. The CDR3 totals 15 residues. In DNA form, the CDR3 reads TGTGCCAGCAGCCATGAGGTGGGGAGGAATGAGACCCAGTACTTC. Protein sequence: CASSHEVGRNETQYF. Full variable domain (remainder filled in from reference TRBV11-2 and TRBJ2-5): EAGVAQSPRYKIIEKRQSVAFWCNPISGHATLYWYQQILGQGPKLLIQFQNNGVVDDSQLPKDRFSAERLKGVDSTLKIQPAKLEDSAVYLCASSHEVGRNETQYFGPGTRLLVL.

The rearrangement links TRBV7-9 to TRBJ2-1; TRBD2 agrees at 8 bases. The CDR3 contains 16 residues. Losses at the gene ends were 4 bases for V and 3 bases for J; bases not matched to a gene: 8. Germline CDR1 SEHNR, CDR2 FQNEAQ (reference sequence). CDR3 sequence reads: CASSSILAENYNEQFF. CDR3 DNA: TGTGCCAGCAGCTCAATACTAGCGGAAAACTACAATGAGCAGTTCTTC. The variable domain in full, completed from reference TRBV7-9 and TRBJ2-1, reads DTGVSQNPRHKITKRGQNVTFRCDPISEHNRLYWYRQTLGQGPEFLTYFQNEAQLEKSRLLSDRFSAERPKGSFSTLEIQRTEQGDSAMYLCASSSILAENYNEQFFGPGTRLTVL.

The rearrangement uses TRBV9 and TRBJ1-1; the match to TRBD1 covers 9 bases. Trimming at V came to 3 bases and at J to 7 bases, leaving 4 bases not matched to a gene. The CDR3 totals 13 residues. Germline V lookup: CDR1 SGDLS, CDR2 YYNGEE. The CDR3 reads CASSDGQGLEAFF. DNA for the CDR3: TGTGCCAGCAGCGACGGACAGGGGCTTGAAGCTTTCTTT.

The chain uses TRBV24-1 and TRBJ1-3; no clear D gene. This CDR3 has 15 residues. V shed 5 bases and J shed 3 bases, with 13 bases lying between them. CDR1 and CDR2 (germline): KGHDR, SFDVKD. The CDR3 protein is CATSANTDIGNTIYF. The DNA of the CDR3 is TGTGCCACCAGTGCCAATACAGATATTGGAAACACCATATATTTT.

The gene calls are TRBV11-3 and TRBJ2-3; D is unclear. Germline loops: CDR1 SGHNT, CDR2 YENEEA. V was pared by 5 bases and J by 4 bases, with 10 bases between. This CDR3 spans 13 amino acids. The DNA of the CDR3 is TGTGCCAGCAGCCGCCGGTCCGCAGATACGCAGTATTTT. It specifies CASSRRSADTQYF.

In regard to this clone: Germline and junction disagree at one end, which may indicate a read error. The rearrangement joins TRBV15 to TRBJ1-4; 7 bases are shared with TRBD1. The CDR3 totals 16 residues. Per germline, CDR1 LNHNV and CDR2 YYDKDF (reference sequence). The CDR3 DNA reads as TGTGCCACCAGCAGCGGACAGGACTCAACTAATGAAAAACTGCTTTTT. Residues: CATSSGQDSTNEKLLF.

Concerning this clone itself: Other DNA sequences in the sample encode the same CDR3. The chain combines TRBV5-1 with TRBJ1-1; perhaps TRBD1 as D (5 bases). The CDR3 loop spans 14 amino acids. Per the germline V gene, CDR1 is SGHRS and CDR2 is YFSETQ. The V end was cut by 0 bases, the J end by 4 bases, with 10 bases between. CDR3 sequence reads: CASSLGQGITEAFF. In nucleotides, the CDR3 is TGCGCCAGCAGCTTGGGGCAGGGTATCACTGAAGCTTTCTTT.